This TCR beta chain was recovered during a study of Tregs in tolerant kidney transplant recipients. Study results and limitations: Validation in larger populations is needed because few patients were studied. Biological reproducibility was not directly addressed in this study.

Generated by immunoSEQ multiplex PCR, the TCRdb table keeps only in-frame clones and is missing some. This sample has some 240,000 clones, with around 82% found just once. Notes on this clone: Its antigen is as yet unknown.

Germline V gene lookup returns CDR1 GTSNPN and CDR2 SVGIG (reference sequence). Trimming cost V 1 base and J 1 base; bases outside gene matches: 2. CDR3 length: 14 residues. Thawed PBMCs were FACS-sorted into unstimulated CD4+CD25+CD127- regulatory T cells, CD4+CD25- non-regulatory cells, CD4 and CD8 cells. This sequence joins TRBV30 and TRBJ1-1; 8 nucleotides match TRBD1. The sample comprised CD4+ T cells from blood. This sequence originates from a human donor in good health. CDR3 coding DNA: TGTGCCTGGAGTGACAGGGGGTGGAACACTGAAGCTTTCTTT. Translation: CAWSDRGWNTEAFF.